This T cell receptor (beta chain) was found in a study of blood T cell repertoires in COVID-19. In the study overall: COVID-19 samples from acute and convalescent phases originated in the United States, Italy and Spain. PBMCs, B-cell-depleted T cells, or T cells were the source of the cDNA or gDNA that made up the material.

In the study's own analysis: The assay estimated nucleated cells by amplifying reference gene primers. Using immunoSEQ multiplex PCR, the repertoire was profiled, and TCRdb retains in-frame clones only, with some absent. The V and J calls and the clone size are those of that table, but D and trimming were determined from the DNA. Of about 130,000 clones listed, roughly 80% are singletons. The germline gives CDR1 MGHRA, CDR2 YSYEKL. The CDR3 runs to 18 residues. The V end lost 4 bases, the J end lost 0 bases, and 16 bases lay between the germline ends. This rearrangement joins TRBV4-1 to TRBJ2-6; a possible D gene is TRBD1 (6 bases). This clonotype was obtained from a woman in her 70s with COVID-19, enrolled during active disease. Sequencing was carried out using peripheral blood. The CDR3 here is CASSPEGVGASGANVLTF. DNA for the CDR3: TGCGCCAGCAGCCCCGAGGGGGTGGGGGCCTCTGGGGCCAACGTCCTGACTTTC.